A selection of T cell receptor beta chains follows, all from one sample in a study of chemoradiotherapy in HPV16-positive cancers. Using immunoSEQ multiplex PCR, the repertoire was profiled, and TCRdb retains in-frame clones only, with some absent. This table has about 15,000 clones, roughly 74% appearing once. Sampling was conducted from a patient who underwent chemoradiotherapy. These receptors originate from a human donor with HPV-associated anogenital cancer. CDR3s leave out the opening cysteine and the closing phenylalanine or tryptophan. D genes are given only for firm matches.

CDR3 protein: ASSIPSMNTEAF
V gene: TRBV19
D gene: -
J gene: TRBJ1-1

CDR3 protein: ASSLYRGVFTDTQY
V gene: TRBV5-4
D gene: TRBD1
J gene: TRBJ2-3

CDR3 protein: ASSQGQGEWYEQY
V gene: TRBV4-1
D gene: -
J gene: TRBJ2-7

CDR3 protein: AWGRQENTEAF
V gene: TRBV30
D gene: -
J gene: TRBJ1-1

CDR3 protein: ASSLDRTSGNEQF
V gene: TRBV11-2
D gene: TRBD2
J gene: TRBJ2-1

CDR3 protein: ASSFLGEQY
V gene: TRBV5-5
D gene: -
J gene: TRBJ2-7

CDR3 protein: ASGSPGEYTQY
V gene: TRBV12-5
D gene: -
J gene: TRBJ2-3

CDR3 protein: ASKKTENNPRIVHQQY
V gene: TRBV10-1
D gene: -
J gene: TRBJ2-7

CDR3 protein: ATFTGGRATGELF
V gene: TRBV19
D gene: TRBD2
J gene: TRBJ2-2

CDR3 protein: ASSLAGNSYEQY
V gene: TRBV6-5
D gene: TRBD2
J gene: TRBJ2-7

CDR3 protein: ASSHTGARNQPQH
V gene: TRBV7-8
D gene: TRBD1
J gene: TRBJ1-5

CDR3 protein: ASGLVRTKDYEQY
V gene: TRBV12-5
D gene: -
J gene: TRBJ2-7

CDR3 protein: ASSLARGRVADTQY
V gene: TRBV5-1
D gene: TRBD1
J gene: TRBJ2-3

CDR3 protein: AKGREGTGELF
V gene: TRBV19
D gene: TRBD2
J gene: TRBJ2-2

CDR3 protein: SVEGERTFTEAF
V gene: TRBV29-1
D gene: -
J gene: TRBJ1-1

CDR3 protein: ASTLILLNTEAF
V gene: TRBV5-6
D gene: -
J gene: TRBJ1-1

CDR3 protein: ASTRDRGGNQPQH
V gene: TRBV4-2
D gene: TRBD1
J gene: TRBJ1-5

CDR3 protein: ASSEFWTSAGNTIY
V gene: TRBV6-1
D gene: -
J gene: TRBJ1-3

CDR3 protein: ASSLEIGGEETQY
V gene: TRBV7-2
D gene: -
J gene: TRBJ2-5

CDR3 protein: ASSFSNRNYGYT
V gene: TRBV7-8
D gene: -
J gene: TRBJ1-2